This entry features one T cell receptor beta chain sequence. Per the germline V gene, CDR1 is MDHEN and CDR2 is SYDVKM. Trimming left V 4 bases short and J 6 bases short, with 10 bases between. The length of the CDR3 is 13 residues. Assay used: immunoSEQ multiplex PCR; TCRdb lists only in-frame clones, some missing. The sample lists about 140,000 clones, roughly 80% seen once, with 25% to 30% in the top ten. The record originates from a study of cytotoxic CD8 clonotypes in ibrutinib-treated CLL. Study background: Mean productive templates were 255,043; mean productive rearrangements were roughly 90,000.

Sequences were derived from PBMCs, sampled after 12 months of ibrutinib treatment. The chain carries TRBV28 and TRBJ1-5; the D gene is possibly TRBD1 (5 bases). This TCR came from a human donor with chronic lymphocytic leukemia. The chain's CDR3 is CASSYGGGQPQHF. As DNA, the CDR3 is TGTGCCAGCAGTTATGGGGGAGGTCAGCCCCAGCATTTT. Based on the CDR3 plus reference TRBV28 and TRBJ1-5, the full variable domain is DVKVTQSSRYLVKRTGEKVFLECVQDMDHENMFWYRQDPGLGLRLIYFSYDVKMKEKGDIPEGYSVSREKKERFSLILESASTNQTSMYLCASSYGGGQPQHFGDGTRLSIL.